This TCR beta chain was sequenced during a study of persistence of HIV-infected CD4 T cells. The immunoSEQ assay was version 4, run in survey mode. Clones were read by immunoSEQ multiplex PCR, and TCRdb kept only the in-frame ones, dropping some. The sample lists 40,000 or so clones; about 85% were seen once. This clone was recorded only once. No antigen is known for it. Cells were stimulated nonspecifically with anti-CD3/anti-CD28 magnetic beads. Responding CD4+ T cells were sorted by upregulation of both CD40 ligand and CD69. This CDR3 spans 17 amino acids. The V end lost 3 bases, the J end lost 0 bases, and 15 bases lay between the germline ends. Germline V gives CDR1 SGHVS, CDR2 FQNEAQ.

This material consisted of CD4+ T cells sorted from PBMCs after roughly 18-hour stimulation, taken from a patient who received antiretroviral therapy. The rearrangement uses TRBV7-8 and TRBJ1-3, with a weak D call TRBD1 (6 bases). The TCR comes from an adult woman with HIV who was CMV-seropositive. This CDR3 is CASSFLPSQGSGNTIYF. The CDR3 nucleotides are TGTGCCAGCAGCTTTCTCCCCTCACAGGGCTCTGGAAACACCATATATTTT.